This is a list of T cell receptor beta chains from one sample in a study of shared clonotypes between healthy human individuals. Sequencing was performed with immunoSEQ multiplex PCR; in TCRdb, only in-frame clones are kept and a portion is missing. The data hold about 2.1 million clones, with roughly 95% observed a single time. The sequencing input was naive CD8+ T cells from PBMCs. The source of these receptors is a young man in good health. Some clones in this sample may be carry-over from other donors' samples. Both conserved end residues are part of each CDR3. The D gene is left open where the match is weak. Rows give clone size only sometimes, using once, few, many, or a class for an expanded clone.

size: .
V: TRBV6-5
D: TRBD2
J: TRBJ2-3
CDR3: CASSYSSSGGTDTQYF
DNA: TGTGCCAGCAGTTACAGTTCTAGCGGCGGGACAGATACGCAGTATTTT

size: .
V: TRBV19
D: .
J: TRBJ1-5
CDR3: CASSIDRRILLPQHF
DNA: TGTGCCAGTAGTATAGATAGGCGGATATTATTGCCCCAGCATTTT

size: .
V: TRBV5-1
D: TRBD2
J: TRBJ2-7
CDR3: CASRDGRDLHEQYF
DNA: TGCGCCAGCAGGGACGGGAGGGACCTCCACGAGCAGTACTTC

size: .
V: TRBV6-5
D: .
J: TRBJ1-1
CDR3: CASRAGGSEAFF
DNA: TGTGCCAGCAGGGCCGGGGGGTCTGAAGCTTTCTTT

size: .
V: TRBV9
D: .
J: TRBJ2-3
CDR3: CASSVDRSYTDTQYF
DNA: TGTGCCAGCAGCGTTGACAGGTCCTACACAGATACGCAGTATTTT

size: .
V: TRBV15
D: .
J: TRBJ1-1
CDR3: CATSGRVNTEAFF
DNA: TGTGCCACCAGCGGAAGGGTGAACACTGAAGCTTTCTTT

size: .
V: TRBV15
D: .
J: TRBJ1-2
CDR3: CATAIWGYTF
DNA: TGTGCCACCGCCATTTGGGGCTACACCTTC

size: .
V: TRBV4-1
D: .
J: TRBJ2-7
CDR3: CASSPRDSNQRGFYEQYF
DNA: TGCGCCAGCAGCCCCCGGGACAGCAATCAGCGGGGTTTCTACGAGCAGTACTTC

size: .
V: TRBV7-7
D: TRBD2
J: TRBJ2-7
CDR3: CAVHLAGDEQYF
DNA: TGTGCCGTCCACCTAGCGGGAGACGAGCAGTACTTC

size: .
V: TRBV27
D: .
J: TRBJ2-3
CDR3: CASSPSLLYTQYF
DNA: TGTGCCAGCAGTCCCTCTCTTTTATATACGCAGTATTTT

size: .
V: TRBV20-1
D: .
J: TRBJ2-1
CDR3: CSASAINEQFF
DNA: TGCAGTGCTAGCGCGATCAATGAGCAGTTCTTC

size: .
V: TRBV10-3
D: .
J: TRBJ2-6
CDR3: CAISDPTPENRELNGANVLTF
DNA: TGTGCCATCAGTGACCCGACGCCAGAAAACAGGGAATTGAACGGGGCCAACGTCCTGACTTTC

size: .
V: TRBV5-8
D: TRBD1
J: TRBJ2-7
CDR3: CASSFDGTGGLSSYEQYF
DNA: TGTGCCAGCAGCTTCGACGGGACAGGGGGCCTGAGCTCCTACGAGCAGTACTTC

size: few
V: TRBV4-1
D: TRBD1
J: TRBJ2-7
CDR3: CASSQVATGAVREQYF
DNA: TGCGCCAGCAGCCAAGTCGCCACAGGGGCGGTCAGGGAGCAGTACTTC

size: .
V: TRBV18
D: TRBD1
J: TRBJ2-7
CDR3: CASSPGTGVDEQYF
DNA: TGTGCCAGCTCACCGGGGACAGGGGTGGACGAGCAGTACTTC

size: .
V: TRBV28
D: TRBD1
J: TRBJ1-1
CDR3: CASSSGQGDTEAFF
DNA: TGTGCCAGCAGTTCGGGACAGGGGGACACTGAAGCTTTCTTT

size: .
V: TRBV4-1
D: .
J: TRBJ1-1
CDR3: CASSHTPDTEAFF
DNA: TGCGCCAGCAGCCATACTCCCGACACTGAAGCTTTCTTT

size: once
V: TRBV7-9
D: .
J: TRBJ1-1
CDR3: CASSLVRNTEAFF
DNA: TGTGCCAGCAGCTTAGTCAGGAACACTGAAGCTTTCTTT

size: .
V: TRBV6-4
D: TRBD2
J: TRBJ2-2
CDR3: CASSPSGTSDSGELFF
DNA: TGTGCCAGCAGCCCCTCCGGGACTAGCGACAGCGGGGAGCTGTTTTTT

size: .
V: TRBV4-3
D: .
J: TRBJ2-1
CDR3: CASSQDWQGEGNEQFF
DNA: TGCGCCAGCAGCCAAGATTGGCAGGGCGAGGGCAATGAGCAGTTCTTC

size: once
V: TRBV27
D: .
J: TRBJ2-1
CDR3: CASSLYGRASSYNEQFF
DNA: TGTGCCAGCAGTTTATACGGGCGGGCCAGCTCCTACAATGAGCAGTTCTTC

size: .
V: TRBV7-9
D: .
J: TRBJ1-2
CDR3: CASSSAPSNYGYTF
DNA: TGTGCCAGCAGCTCGGCGCCCTCTAACTATGGCTACACCTTC